This T cell receptor (beta chain) derives from a study of T cell changes during pregnancy in multiple sclerosis. Profiled with immunoSEQ multiplex PCR; TCRdb holds only in-frame clones, not every one. The repertoire holds over 30,000 clones, with 80% to 90% as singletons. Germline V gives CDR1 MRHNA, CDR2 SNTAGT. Trimming removed 3 bases at V and 2 bases at J, with 9 bases between. The CDR3 extends over 14 amino acids. This clone ranks as medium-sized. The clonotype originates from a female donor with multiple sclerosis, enrolled in a pregnancy study. The sequencing here drew on CD8+ T cells from peripheral blood mononuclear cells, taken in the third trimester of pregnancy. The chain carries TRBV6-4 and TRBJ2-3; possible D gene TRBD2, 7 bases. The CDR3 is CASSEGGATDTQYF. DNA for the CDR3: TGTGCCAGCAGTGAAGGGGGGGCCACAGATACGCAGTATTTT.